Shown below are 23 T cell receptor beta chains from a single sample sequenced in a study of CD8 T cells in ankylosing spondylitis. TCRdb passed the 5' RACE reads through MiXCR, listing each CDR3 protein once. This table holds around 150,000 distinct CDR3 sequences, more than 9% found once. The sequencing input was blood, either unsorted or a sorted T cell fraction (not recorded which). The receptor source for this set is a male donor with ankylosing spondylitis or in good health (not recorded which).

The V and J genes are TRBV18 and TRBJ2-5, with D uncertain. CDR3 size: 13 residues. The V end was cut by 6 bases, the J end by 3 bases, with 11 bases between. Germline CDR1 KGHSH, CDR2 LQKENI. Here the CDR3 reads CASSSGPKETQYF. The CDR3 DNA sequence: TGTGCCAGCTCCTCCGGACCCAAAGAGACCCAGTACTTC.

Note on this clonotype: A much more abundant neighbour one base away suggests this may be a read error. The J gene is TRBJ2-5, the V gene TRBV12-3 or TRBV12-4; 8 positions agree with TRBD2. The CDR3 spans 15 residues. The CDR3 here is CTSSWRTSGQETQYF. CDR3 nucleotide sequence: TGTACCAGCAGTTGGCGAACTAGCGGCCAAGAGACCCAGTACTTC.

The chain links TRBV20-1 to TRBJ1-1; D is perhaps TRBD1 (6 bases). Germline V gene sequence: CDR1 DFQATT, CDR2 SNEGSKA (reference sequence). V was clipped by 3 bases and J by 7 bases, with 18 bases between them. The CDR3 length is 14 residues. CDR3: CSARQGGGRIEAFF. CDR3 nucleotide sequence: TGCAGTGCTAGGCAAGGGGGGGGGCGAATTGAAGCTTTCTTT.

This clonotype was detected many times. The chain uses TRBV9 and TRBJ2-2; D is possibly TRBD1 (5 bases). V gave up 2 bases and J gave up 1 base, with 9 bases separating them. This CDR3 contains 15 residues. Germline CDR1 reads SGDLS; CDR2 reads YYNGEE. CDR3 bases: TGTGCCAGCAGCGTTAGGCAGGGGAACACCGGGGAGCTGTTTTTT. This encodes CASSVRQGNTGELFF.

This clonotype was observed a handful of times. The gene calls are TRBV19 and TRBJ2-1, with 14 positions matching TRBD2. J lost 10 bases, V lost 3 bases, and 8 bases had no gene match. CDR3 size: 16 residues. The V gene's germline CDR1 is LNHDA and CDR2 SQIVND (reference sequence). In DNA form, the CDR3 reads TGTGCCAGTAGTATCAGGGGACTAGCGGGAGCAAGAGAGCAGTTCTTC. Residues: CASSIRGLAGAREQFF. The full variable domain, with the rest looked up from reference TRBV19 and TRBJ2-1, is DGGITQSPKYLFRKEGQNVTLSCEQNLNHDAMYWYRQDPGQGLRLIYYSQIVNDFQKGDIAEGYSVSREKKESFPLTVTSAQKNPTAFYLCASSIRGLAGAREQFFGPGTRLTVL.

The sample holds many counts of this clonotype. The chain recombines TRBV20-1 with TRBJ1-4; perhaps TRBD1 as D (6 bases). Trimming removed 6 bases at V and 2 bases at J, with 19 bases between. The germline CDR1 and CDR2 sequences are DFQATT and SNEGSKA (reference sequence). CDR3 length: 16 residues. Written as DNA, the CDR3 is TGCAGTGCCATTAATCTCGCAGGGGCTACTAATGAAAAACTGTTTTTT. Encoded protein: CSAINLAGATNEKLFF.

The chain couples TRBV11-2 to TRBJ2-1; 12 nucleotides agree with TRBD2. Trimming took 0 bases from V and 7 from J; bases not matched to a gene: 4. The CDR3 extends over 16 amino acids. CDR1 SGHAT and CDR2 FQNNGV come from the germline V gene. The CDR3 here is CASSLDLAGGRNEQFF. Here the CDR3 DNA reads TGTGCCAGCAGCTTAGATCTAGCGGGGGGGCGGAATGAGCAGTTCTTC. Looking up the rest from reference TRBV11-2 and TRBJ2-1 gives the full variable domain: EAGVAQSPRYKIIEKRQSVAFWCNPISGHATLYWYQQILGQGPKLLIQFQNNGVVDDSQLPKDRFSAERLKGVDSTLKIQPAKLEDSAVYLCASSLDLAGGRNEQFFGPGTRLTVL.

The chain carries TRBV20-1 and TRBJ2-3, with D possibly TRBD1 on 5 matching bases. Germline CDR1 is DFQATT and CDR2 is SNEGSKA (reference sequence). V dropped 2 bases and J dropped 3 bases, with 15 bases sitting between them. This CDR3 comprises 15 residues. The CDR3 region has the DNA TGCAGTGCTAGAAGTTCCAGGGAAGCAACAGATACGCAGTATTTT. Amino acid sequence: CSARSSREATDTQYF.

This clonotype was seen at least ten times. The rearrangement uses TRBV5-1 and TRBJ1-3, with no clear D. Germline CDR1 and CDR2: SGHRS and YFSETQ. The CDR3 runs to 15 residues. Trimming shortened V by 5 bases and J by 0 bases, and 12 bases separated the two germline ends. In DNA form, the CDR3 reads TGCGCCAGCAGTGAGGGCGAATACTCTGGAAACACCATATATTTT. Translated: CASSEGEYSGNTIYF.

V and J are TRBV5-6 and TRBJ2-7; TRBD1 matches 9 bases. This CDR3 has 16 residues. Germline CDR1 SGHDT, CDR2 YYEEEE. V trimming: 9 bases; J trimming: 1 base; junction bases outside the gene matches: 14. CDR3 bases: TGTGCCACCCAGCTTGGGTCACAGGGGGCTTCCTACGAGCAGTACTTC. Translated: CATQLGSQGASYEQYF.

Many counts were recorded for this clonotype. The CDR3 sequence: CASSRPPGIHEQYF. CDR3 in DNA: TGTGCCAGCAGTCGCCCGCCGGGGATCCACGAGCAGTACTTC. V and J are TRBV28 and TRBJ2-7, with D maybe TRBD2 (5 bases). The germline CDR1 and CDR2 sequences are MDHEN and SYDVKM. The CDR3 has 14 amino acids. Deletions cut 5 bases from V and 5 bases from J, with 16 bases between.

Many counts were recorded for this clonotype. The CDR3 bases are TGCGCCAGCAGCCTTGATTCGGAGGACACGAACTATGGCTACACCTTC. Translating it yields CASSLDSEDTNYGYTF. The rearrangement links TRBV5-1 to TRBJ1-2; D possibly corresponds to TRBD1 (5 bases). The CDR3 totals 16 residues. Trimming took off 4 bases at V and 2 bases at J, with 18 bases between the two ends. CDR1 and CDR2 (germline): SGHRS, YFSETQ.

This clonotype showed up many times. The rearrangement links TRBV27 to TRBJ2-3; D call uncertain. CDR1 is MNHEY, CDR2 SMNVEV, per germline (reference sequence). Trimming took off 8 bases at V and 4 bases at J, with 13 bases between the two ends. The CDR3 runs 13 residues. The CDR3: CASGSIGPDTQYF. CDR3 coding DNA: TGTGCCAGCGGTAGTATAGGCCCAGATACGCAGTATTTT.

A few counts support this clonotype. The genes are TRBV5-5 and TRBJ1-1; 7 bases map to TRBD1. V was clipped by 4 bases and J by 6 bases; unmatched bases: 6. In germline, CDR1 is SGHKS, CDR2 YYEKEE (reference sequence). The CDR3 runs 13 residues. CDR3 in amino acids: CASSPEGGPEAFF. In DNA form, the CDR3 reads TGTGCCAGCAGCCCGGAAGGGGGCCCTGAAGCTTTCTTT.

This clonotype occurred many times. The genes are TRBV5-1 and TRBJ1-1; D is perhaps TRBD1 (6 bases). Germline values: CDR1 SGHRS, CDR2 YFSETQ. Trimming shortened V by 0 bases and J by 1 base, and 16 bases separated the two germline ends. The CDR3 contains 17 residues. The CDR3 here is CASSLEGGVGANTEAFF. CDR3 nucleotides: TGCGCCAGCAGCTTGGAGGGGGGGGTGGGGGCGAACACTGAAGCTTTCTTT.

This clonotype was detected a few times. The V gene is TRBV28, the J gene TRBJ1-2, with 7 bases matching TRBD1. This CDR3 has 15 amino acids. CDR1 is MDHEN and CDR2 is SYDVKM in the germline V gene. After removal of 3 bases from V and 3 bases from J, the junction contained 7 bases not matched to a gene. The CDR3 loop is CASSFSRGGYYGYTF. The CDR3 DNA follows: TGTGCCAGCAGTTTTAGCAGGGGGGGATACTATGGCTACACCTTC.

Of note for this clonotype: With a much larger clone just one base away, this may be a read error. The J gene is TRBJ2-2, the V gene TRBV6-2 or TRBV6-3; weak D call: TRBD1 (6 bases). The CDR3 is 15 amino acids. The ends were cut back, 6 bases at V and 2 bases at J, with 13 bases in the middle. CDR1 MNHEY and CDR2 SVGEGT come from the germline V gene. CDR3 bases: TGTGCCAGCAGCTCTTACAGGGTTAACACCGGGGAGCTGTTTTTT. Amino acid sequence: CASSSYRVNTGELFF.

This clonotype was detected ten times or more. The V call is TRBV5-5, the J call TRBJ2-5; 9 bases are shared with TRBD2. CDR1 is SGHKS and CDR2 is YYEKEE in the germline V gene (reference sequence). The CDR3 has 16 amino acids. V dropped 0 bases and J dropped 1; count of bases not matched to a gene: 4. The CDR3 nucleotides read TGTGCCAGCAGCTTGGGACTAGCGGTACCCCAAGAGACCCAGTACTTC. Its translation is CASSLGLAVPQETQYF.

The CDR3 sequence is CSALHRSYEQYF. The CDR3 DNA reads TGCAGTGCCTTACACCGCTCCTACGAGCAGTACTTC. The chain recombines TRBV20-1 with TRBJ2-7; D is uncertain. This CDR3 contains 12 residues. CDR1 is DFQATT, CDR2 SNEGSKA, per germline (reference sequence). Trimming took off 6 bases at V and 0 bases at J, with 9 bases between the two ends.

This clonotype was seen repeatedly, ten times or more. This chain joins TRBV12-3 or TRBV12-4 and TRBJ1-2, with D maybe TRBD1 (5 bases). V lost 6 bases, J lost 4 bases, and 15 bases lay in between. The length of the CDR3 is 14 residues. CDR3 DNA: TGTGCCAGCAGCTATAAGGGACGAAGCTATGGCTACACCTTC. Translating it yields CASSYKGRSYGYTF.

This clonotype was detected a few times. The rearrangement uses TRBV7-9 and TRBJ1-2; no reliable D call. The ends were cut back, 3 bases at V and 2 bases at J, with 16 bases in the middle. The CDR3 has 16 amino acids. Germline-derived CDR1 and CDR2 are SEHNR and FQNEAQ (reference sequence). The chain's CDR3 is CASSFAIQRQNYGYTF. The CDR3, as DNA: TGTGCCAGCAGCTTCGCGATACAGAGGCAAAACTATGGCTACACCTTC.

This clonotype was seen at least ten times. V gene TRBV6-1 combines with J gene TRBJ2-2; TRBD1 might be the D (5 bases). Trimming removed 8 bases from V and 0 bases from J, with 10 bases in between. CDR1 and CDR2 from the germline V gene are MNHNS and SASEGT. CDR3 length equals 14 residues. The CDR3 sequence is CASFPGPNTGELFF. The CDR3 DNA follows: TGTGCCAGCTTCCCAGGGCCGAACACCGGGGAGCTGTTTTTT.

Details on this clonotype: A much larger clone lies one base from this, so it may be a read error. In DNA form, the CDR3 reads TGTGCCACCAGTCCAGAAAAGACTAGCGGGACCCCCGAAAACACTCAGTACTTC. Its translation is CATSPEKTSGTPENTQYF. The rearrangement links TRBV15 to TRBJ2-4; TRBD2 agrees at 11 bases. Germline-derived CDR1 and CDR2 are LNHNV and YYDKDF (reference sequence). The CDR3 extends over 18 amino acids.